The present T cell receptor (beta chain) was sequenced within a study of technical replicates of blood from several donors. Germline V gene data show CDR1 as SGHTA and CDR2 as FQGNSA. This CDR3 is 16 amino acids long. V was pared by 6 bases and J by 3 bases, with 13 bases of the junction left unmatched. Profiling relied on immunoSEQ multiplex PCR, and the TCRdb table lists in-frame clones only, not all of them. The table shows tens of thousands of clones, with 65% to 90% occurring only once. The sequenced sample consisted of PBMCs. The chain employs TRBV7-2 and TRBJ2-5, with 7 bases identical to TRBD2. This clonotype was obtained from a human donor in good health. Some clones in this sample may be carry-over from other donors' samples. CDR3 amino acids: CASRNIGLAVKETQYF. The DNA for the CDR3 is TGTGCCAGCAGGAACATTGGGCTAGCGGTGAAAGAGACCCAGTACTTC.